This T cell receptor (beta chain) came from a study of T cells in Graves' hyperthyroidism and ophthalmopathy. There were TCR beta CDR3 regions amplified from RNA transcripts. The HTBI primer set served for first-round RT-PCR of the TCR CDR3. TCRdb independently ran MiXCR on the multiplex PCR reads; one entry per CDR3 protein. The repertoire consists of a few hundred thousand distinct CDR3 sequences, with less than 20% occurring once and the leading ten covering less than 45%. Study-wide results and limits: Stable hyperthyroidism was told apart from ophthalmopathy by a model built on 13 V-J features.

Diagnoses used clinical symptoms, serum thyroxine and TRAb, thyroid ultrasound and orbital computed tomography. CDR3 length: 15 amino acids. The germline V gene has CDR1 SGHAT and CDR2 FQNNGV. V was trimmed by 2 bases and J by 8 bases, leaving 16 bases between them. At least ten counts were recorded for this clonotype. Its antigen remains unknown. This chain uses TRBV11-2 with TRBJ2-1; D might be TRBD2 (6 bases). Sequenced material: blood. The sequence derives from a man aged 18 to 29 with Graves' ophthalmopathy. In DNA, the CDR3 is TGTGCCAGCAGCTTATCAGGGAGGATGAGCGATGAGCAGTTCTTC. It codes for CASSLSGRMSDEQFF.